The TCR beta chain described here comes from a study of early T cells in non-severe SARS-CoV-2 infection. This CDR3 contains 14 residues. Germline CDR1 and CDR2: SEHNR and FQNEAQ (reference sequence). V was shortened by 7 bases and J by 5 bases, with 14 bases between the two germline ends. TCRdb passed the 5' RACE reads through MiXCR, listing each CDR3 protein once. The sample contains roughly 45,000 distinct CDR3 sequences, 4% to 5% of which appear only once. This sequence was found in an adult who was a healthcare worker with PCR-confirmed SARS-CoV-2 infection or an uninfected control (not recorded which). The chain links TRBV7-9 to TRBJ2-2; D is perhaps TRBD2 (6 bases). Sequencing was done on a sample of whole blood. CDR3 residues: CASTETRRTGELFF. The CDR3 DNA is TGTGCCAGCACGGAGACTAGACGTACCGGGGAGCTGTTTTTT. The full variable domain, rest sourced from reference TRBV7-9 and TRBJ2-2, is DTGVSQNPRHKITKRGQNVTFRCDPISEHNRLYWYRQTLGQGPEFLTYFQNEAQLEKSRLLSDRFSAERPKGSFSTLEIQRTEQGDSAMYLCASTETRRTGELFFGEGSRLTVL.